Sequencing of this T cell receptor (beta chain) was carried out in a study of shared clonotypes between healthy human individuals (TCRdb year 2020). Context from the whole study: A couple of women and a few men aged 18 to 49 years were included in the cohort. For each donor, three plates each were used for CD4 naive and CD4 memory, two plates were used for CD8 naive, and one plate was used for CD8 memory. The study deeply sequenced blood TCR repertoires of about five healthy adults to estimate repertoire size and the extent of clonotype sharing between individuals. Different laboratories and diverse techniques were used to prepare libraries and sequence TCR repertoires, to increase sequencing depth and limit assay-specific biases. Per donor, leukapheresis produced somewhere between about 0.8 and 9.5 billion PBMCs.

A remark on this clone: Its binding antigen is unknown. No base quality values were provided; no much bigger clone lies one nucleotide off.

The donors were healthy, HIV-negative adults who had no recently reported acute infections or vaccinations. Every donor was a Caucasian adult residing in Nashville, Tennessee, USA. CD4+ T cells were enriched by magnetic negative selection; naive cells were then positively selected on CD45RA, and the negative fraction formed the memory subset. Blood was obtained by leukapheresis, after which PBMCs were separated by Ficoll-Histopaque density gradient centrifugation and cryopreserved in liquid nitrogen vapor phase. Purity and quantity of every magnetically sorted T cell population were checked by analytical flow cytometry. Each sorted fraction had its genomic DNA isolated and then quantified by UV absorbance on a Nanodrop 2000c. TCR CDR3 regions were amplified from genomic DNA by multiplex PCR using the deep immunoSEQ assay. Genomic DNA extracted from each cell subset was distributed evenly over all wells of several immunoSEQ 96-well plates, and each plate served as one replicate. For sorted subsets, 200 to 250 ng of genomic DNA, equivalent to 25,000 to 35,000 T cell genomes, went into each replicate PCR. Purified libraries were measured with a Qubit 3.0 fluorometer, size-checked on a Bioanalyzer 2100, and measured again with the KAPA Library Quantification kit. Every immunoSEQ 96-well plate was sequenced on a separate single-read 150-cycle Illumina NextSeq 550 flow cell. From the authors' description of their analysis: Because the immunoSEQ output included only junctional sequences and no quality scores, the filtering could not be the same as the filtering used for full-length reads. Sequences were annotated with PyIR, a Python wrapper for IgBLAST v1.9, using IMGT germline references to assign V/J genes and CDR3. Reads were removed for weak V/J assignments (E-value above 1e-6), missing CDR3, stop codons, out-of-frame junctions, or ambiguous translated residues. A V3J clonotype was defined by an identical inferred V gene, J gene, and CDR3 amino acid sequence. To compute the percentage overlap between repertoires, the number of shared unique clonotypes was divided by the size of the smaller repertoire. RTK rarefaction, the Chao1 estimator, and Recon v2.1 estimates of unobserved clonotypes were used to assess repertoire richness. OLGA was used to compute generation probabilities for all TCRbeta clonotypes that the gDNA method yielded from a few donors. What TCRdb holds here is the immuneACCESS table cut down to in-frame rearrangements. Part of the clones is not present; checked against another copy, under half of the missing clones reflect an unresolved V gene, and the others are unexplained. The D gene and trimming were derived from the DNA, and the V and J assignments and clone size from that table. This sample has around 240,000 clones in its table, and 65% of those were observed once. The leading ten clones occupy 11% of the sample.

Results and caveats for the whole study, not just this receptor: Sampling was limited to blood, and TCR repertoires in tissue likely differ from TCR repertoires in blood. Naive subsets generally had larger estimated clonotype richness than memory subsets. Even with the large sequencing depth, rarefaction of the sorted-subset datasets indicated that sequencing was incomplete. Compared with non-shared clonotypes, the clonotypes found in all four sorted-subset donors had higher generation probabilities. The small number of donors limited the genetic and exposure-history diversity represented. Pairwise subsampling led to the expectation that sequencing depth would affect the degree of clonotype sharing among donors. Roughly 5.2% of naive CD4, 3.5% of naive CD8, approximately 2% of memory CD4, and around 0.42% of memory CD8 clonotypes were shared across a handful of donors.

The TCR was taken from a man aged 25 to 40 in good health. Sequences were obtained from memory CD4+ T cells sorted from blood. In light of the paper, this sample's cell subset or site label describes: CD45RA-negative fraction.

The bases read TGTGCCAGCAGACTTTATGAAGCTTTCTTT. It translates as CASRLYEAFF. Here the chain combines TRBV2 and TRBJ1-1; confidence is insufficient to name the D gene. The germline V gene gives CDR1 as SNHLY and CDR2 as FYNNEI. The CDR3 goes from the cysteine to the phenylalanine over 10 residues. Only the CDR3 part of the read is kept: 30 bases, read in frame from the first base. V and J are truncated by 6 bases and 7 bases respectively, leaving an intervening sequence of 6 bases.